Listed below are T cell receptor beta chains from one sample, sequenced in a study of cytomegalovirus exposure and HLA in healthy donors. Produced via immunoSEQ multiplex PCR; TCRdb's table is partial and in-frame only. The data show around 140,000 clones, around a tenth seen once. The sequencing sample was made of PBMCs. These receptors were taken from a man aged 50-59 years in good health and CMV-seronegative. The CDR3 runs from the conserved cysteine through the conserved F or W. D genes are given only for firm matches. Expanded clones get a size class; other rows say once, few or many, or leave the size out.

>once|TRBJ1-5|TRBD1|TRBV7-8
TGTGCCAGCAGCTTATCAGGGGGTAATCAGCCCCAGCATTTT
CASSLSGGNQPQHF
>few|TRBJ2-1|.|TRBV11-2
TGTGCCAGCAGCCCTACTAGCATAGACTACAATGAGCAGTTCTTC
CASSPTSIDYNEQFF
>few|TRBJ2-2|.|TRBV29-1
TGCAGCGTTGGGGGGGTCTGGACCGGGGAGCTGTTTTTT
CSVGGVWTGELFF
>.|TRBJ1-3|.|TRBV5-1
TGCGCCAGCAGCTCGGACTCCCGCTCTGGAAACACCATATATTTT
CASSSDSRSGNTIYF
>.|TRBJ1-6|.|TRBV30
TGTGCCTGGAGTTATAATAATTCACCCCTCCACTTT
CAWSYNNSPLHF
>.|TRBJ2-5|.|TRBV6-6
TGTGCCAGCAGTTACTCGAGAGAGACCCAGTACTTC
CASSYSRETQYF
>.|TRBJ2-2|.|TRBV29-1
TGCAGCGTTGAAGACCAGGGAAGCCCCGGGGAGCTGTTTTTT
CSVEDQGSPGELFF
>few|TRBJ2-7|.|TRBV27
TGTGCCAGCAGTACCCAACAGGGTAGGTCCTACGAGCAGTACTTC
CASSTQQGRSYEQYF
>few|TRBJ2-5|TRBD2|TRBV5-1
TGCGCCAGCAGCGAGGGACTAGCGGGGCCTTTGACCCAGTACTTC
CASSEGLAGPLTQYF
>.|TRBJ2-3|TRBD1|TRBV4-1
TGCGCCAGCGAGGGACAGAGGGTTCCGACAGATACGCAGTATTTT
CASEGQRVPTDTQYF
>.|TRBJ1-6|TRBD1|TRBV7-2
TGTGCCAGCAGCTTAGGGACAGGTACTAATTCACCCCTCCACTTT
CASSLGTGTNSPLHF
>few|TRBJ2-2|TRBD1|TRBV2
TGTGCCAGCGGGAGGACAGGGGGCTCGACCACCGGGGAGCTGTTTTTT
CASGRTGGSTTGELFF
>.|TRBJ2-3|TRBD1|TRBV4-1
TGCGCCAGCAGCCCCTCGACAGGGGGGCGGCCAGATACGCAGTATTTT
CASSPSTGGRPDTQYF
>few|TRBJ2-2|TRBD1|TRBV6-1
TGTGCCAGCAGTGTACGACAGGGGCTTGGCACCGGGGAGCTGTTTTTT
CASSVRQGLGTGELFF
>.|TRBJ1-5|TRBD1|TRBV7-9
TGTGCCAGCAGCTTAGGTCCCCTCAGGGGGCGGTTTCAGCCCCAGCATTTT
CASSLGPLRGRFQPQHF
>few|TRBJ1-2|.|TRBV9
TGTGCCAGCAGCGTGCCCGGGGGGGACTATGGCTACACCTTC
CASSVPGGDYGYTF
>few|TRBJ1-3|.|TRBV18
TGTGCCAGCTCACCGCGCGAAACCTCACAGGTCTCTGGAAACACCATATATTTT
CASSPRETSQVSGNTIYF
>few|TRBJ2-2|TRBD2|TRBV5-1
TGCGCCAGCAGCTTGTTAGCGGGAGTGGCCGGGGAGCTGTTTTTT
CASSLLAGVAGELFF
>few|TRBJ1-2|.|TRBV14
TGTGCCAGCAGCGGTACAGTTAACTATGGCTACACCTTC
CASSGTVNYGYTF
>few|TRBJ2-1|TRBD2|TRBV7-6
TGTGCCAGCAGCGTTACTAGCGGGGGGTACAATGAGCAGTTCTTC
CASSVTSGGYNEQFF
>.|TRBJ1-6|TRBD1|TRBV6-5
TGTGCCAGCAGTTACCGGACAGGAGGATACAATTCACCCCTCCACTTT
CASSYRTGGYNSPLHF
>.|TRBJ1-5|TRBD1|TRBV2
TGTGCCAGCAGTCTGGACAGGGGCAGCAATCAGCCCCAGCATTTT
CASSLDRGSNQPQHF
>.|TRBJ1-5|.|TRBV9
TGTGCCAGCAGCGTAGCCGGAGTTAGCAATCAGCCCCAGCATTTT
CASSVAGVSNQPQHF
>.|TRBJ1-2|.|TRBV19
TGTGCCAGTCAGACAGTCTATGGCTACACCTTC
CASQTVYGYTF
>few|TRBJ1-1|TRBD1|TRBV18
TGTGCCAGCTCACTTGGGACAGGGATGAACACTGAAGCTTTCTTT
CASSLGTGMNTEAFF
>.|TRBJ2-1|.|TRBV6-5
TGTGCCAGCAGCCCCCGCCGGAGGAGATACAATGAGCAGTTCTTC
CASSPRRRRYNEQFF
>few|TRBJ2-7|TRBD2|TRBV2
TGTGCCAGCGGGACTAGCGGCTACGAGCAGTACTTC
CASGTSGYEQYF
>.|TRBJ1-2|.|TRBV7-2
TGTGCCAGCAGCTTGATACAGAGAGGCTACACCTTC
CASSLIQRGYTF
>few|TRBJ2-7|.|TRBV28
TGTGCCAGCTTTCGGACAGCTCCCTACGAGCAGTACTTC
CASFRTAPYEQYF
>.|TRBJ1-1|.|TRBV18
TGTGCCAGCTCACCGGACGGAAGAGGGGAAGCTTTCTTT
CASSPDGRGEAFF
>.|TRBJ1-1|TRBD1|TRBV5-1
TGCGCCAGCAGCTTGGGACAGGGTGGGGGACACACTGAAGCTTTCTTT
CASSLGQGGGHTEAFF
>few|TRBJ1-1|TRBD1|TRBV5-4
TGTGCCAGCAGGGAGACAGGGTACACTGAAGCTTTCTTT
CASRETGYTEAFF
>.|TRBJ2-1|.|TRBV9
TGTGCCAGCAGCGACCCTCCCGGTGAGGCAGTATCCAATGAGCAGTTCTTC
CASSDPPGEAVSNEQFF
>.|TRBJ2-1|TRBD1|TRBV28
TGTGCCAGCAGACCTGGACAGGTTCCCTACAATGAGCAGTTCTTC
CASRPGQVPYNEQFF
>few|TRBJ1-6|.|TRBV30
TGTGCCTGGAGTCAGATCTCCTATAATTCACCCCTCCACTTT
CAWSQISYNSPLHF
>.|TRBJ2-3|TRBD2|TRBV10-1
TGCGCCAGCAGTGAGGGGTTTGCGGGAGTAGATACGCAGTATTTT
CASSEGFAGVDTQYF
>.|TRBJ2-2|.|TRBV27
TGTGCCAGCAGCACTGTCGGTACAGGCCTCACCGGGGAGCTGTTTTTT
CASSTVGTGLTGELFF
>.|TRBJ1-1|.|TRBV12-5
TGTGCTAGTGGCTGGGGCCACACTGAAGCTTTCTTT
CASGWGHTEAFF
>.|TRBJ1-1|.|TRBV27
TGTGCCAGCAGCCGCAGGGGTCTGAACACTGAAGCTTTCTTT
CASSRRGLNTEAFF
>.|TRBJ1-1|.|TRBV6-1
TGTGCCAGCATCGAGGCCACAGGCTACACTGAAGCTTTCTTT
CASIEATGYTEAFF